Listed below are T cell receptor beta chains from one sample, sequenced in a study of T cell responses to AZD1222 COVID-19 vaccine. The data were produced by immunoSEQ multiplex PCR, yet TCRdb's version contains in-frame clones alone and is incomplete. The data contain 110,000 to 150,000 clones, roughly 91% of them singletons. This specimen consisted of peripheral blood, obtained 28 days after the second AZD1222 dose. The source of these receptors is an adult who received the AZD1222 COVID-19 vaccine. Each CDR3 is given with its conserved first and last residue. D genes are given only for firm matches. Only some rows state a clone size, as once, few, many or a class for expanded clones.

-	TRBV6-6	TRBJ2-7	once	TGTGCCAGCAGTTACTCACAGGGTACTCACGAGCAGTACTTC	CASSYSQGTHEQYF
-	TRBV30	TRBJ2-7	-	TGTGCCTGGAGTGTGGGAAGGGGAGGCGTCGCCAGCTCCTACGAGCAGTACTTC	CAWSVGRGGVASSYEQYF
-	TRBV2	TRBJ2-1	-	TGTGCCAGCAGATCCCAGGGGATCTCCTACAATGAGCAGTTCTTC	CASRSQGISYNEQFF
-	TRBV6-5	TRBJ2-7	-	TGTGCCCACCGCAGTAAGGGTAACGAGCAGTACTTC	CAHRSKGNEQYF
-	TRBV5-1	TRBJ2-1	-	TGCGCCAGCAGCCTTGGGGCCCTCTACAATGAGCAGTTCTTC	CASSLGALYNEQFF
-	TRBV7-9	TRBJ1-3	once	TGTGCCAGCAGCCCGCGGTGGGGAACTGGAAACACCATATATTTT	CASSPRWGTGNTIYF
-	TRBV20-1	TRBJ2-1	-	TGCAGTGCTAGTCCTGGGGCGGGATACAATGAGCAGTTCTTC	CSASPGAGYNEQFF
-	TRBV9	TRBJ1-4	-	TGTGCCAGCAGCGTAGGAGGAGGTCTAAATGAAAAACTGTTTTTT	CASSVGGGLNEKLFF
-	TRBV4-1	TRBJ2-7	-	TGCGCCAGCAGCCAAGATCGATCGGCAGCCGCCGAGCAGTACTTC	CASSQDRSAAAEQYF
TRBD2	TRBV5-4	TRBJ2-2	-	TGTGCCGAAGCCCGAGGGAGCGGGGGAGGTACCGGGGAGCTGTTTTTT	CAEARGSGGGTGELFF
TRBD1	TRBV12-3/TRBV12-4	TRBJ2-1	-	TGTGCCAGCGGACAGGGGGCGCGGAATGAGCAGTTCTTC	CASGQGARNEQFF
-	TRBV6-5	TRBJ1-2	-	TGTGCTGCTTGCCCCGCCGCGGGGCTCTATGGCTACACCTTC	CAACPAAGLYGYTF
-	TRBV19	TRBJ1-5	-	TGTGCCAGTGACCTACCTTTTAATTGGGCTCAGCCCCAGCATTTT	CASDLPFNWAQPQHF
-	TRBV30	TRBJ2-4	-	TGTGCCTGGAGTCCTCAATCTTATGTTCAGTACTTC	CAWSPQSYVQYF
TRBD1	TRBV5-1	TRBJ2-3	-	TGCGCCAGCAGCGCGGGACAGGGGGCGGAAGATACGCAGTATTTT	CASSAGQGAEDTQYF
-	TRBV29-1	TRBJ2-1	-	TGCAGCGTTGGTCTGGGTAGTACGGACTCGGGGAGGGAGCAGTTCTTC	CSVGLGSTDSGREQFF
TRBD1	TRBV5-1	TRBJ2-2	-	TGCGCCAGCAGCTTACAGGGGGCGAATACCGGGGAGCTGTTTTTT	CASSLQGANTGELFF
-	TRBV5-6	TRBJ2-3	-	TGTGCCAGCAGCGTGGTTGGGTGGGGGCGCGGGTCAGATACGCAGTATTTT	CASSVVGWGRGSDTQYF
-	TRBV15	TRBJ2-1	-	TGTGCCACCAGCATAAGTACAGGGACTTACAATGAGCAGTTCTTC	CATSISTGTYNEQFF
TRBD1	TRBV15	TRBJ2-7	-	TGTGCCACCAGCAGATCTACCGGGACAGGGGACAACGAGCAGTACTTC	CATSRSTGTGDNEQYF
-	TRBV3-1/TRBV3-2	TRBJ2-7	-	TGTGCCAGCAGCCGTAGCCACGAGCAGTACTTC	CASSRSHEQYF
-	TRBV7-9	TRBJ1-5	-	TGTGCCAGCAGCTTCATGAACAATCAGCCCCAGCATTTT	CASSFMNNQPQHF
-	TRBV9	TRBJ2-7	-	TGTGCCAGCAGCCTAAGATTCGACAGCTACGAGCAGTACTTC	CASSLRFDSYEQYF
TRBD2	TRBV19	TRBJ2-5	-	TGTGCCAGTAGTATAGAAGGGAAGGGGAGGGACCAAGAGACCCAGTACTTC	CASSIEGKGRDQETQYF
TRBD1	TRBV7-9	TRBJ1-1	-	TGTGCCAGCAGTTGGGACAGGGGCGACACTGAAGCTTTCTTT	CASSWDRGDTEAFF
TRBD1	TRBV28	TRBJ2-5	-	TGTGCCAGCAGTTTACCGCAGGGGGCCGGAGAGACCCAGTACTTC	CASSLPQGAGETQYF
-	TRBV2	TRBJ1-6	-	TGTGCCAGCAGTCAGGGACTCAATTCACCCCTCCACTTT	CASSQGLNSPLHF
TRBD2	TRBV30	TRBJ2-1	few	TGTGCCTGGAGTGCGTATAGCGGGAGATACAATGAGCAGTTCTTC	CAWSAYSGRYNEQFF
TRBD2	TRBV4-1	TRBJ2-5	-	TGCGCCAGCAGCCAAAAAACAGCGGGGGGGCCAGAGACCCAGTACTTC	CASSQKTAGGPETQYF
-	TRBV28	TRBJ1-1	-	TGTGCCAGCAGCCCTGGGACGGTAGTAATCGGAGCTTTCTTT	CASSPGTVVIGAFF
-	TRBV28	TRBJ1-1	-	TGTGCCAGCAGTTTACGCAGGGCGGTAAGAACTGAAGCTTTCTTT	CASSLRRAVRTEAFF
-	TRBV2	TRBJ2-2	-	TGTGCCAGCACTACGGACGGAACCGGGGAGCTGTTTTTT	CASTTDGTGELFF
-	TRBV11-2	TRBJ2-1	-	TGTGCCAGCAGCTGGGGGGGATACAGGGAAACGTTCTTC	CASSWGGYRETFF
-	TRBV5-1	TRBJ1-6	once	TGCGCCAGCAGGAGAACAATGACGGACTCTAATTGGGATTCACCCCTCCACTTT	CASRRTMTDSNWDSPLHF
-	TRBV2	TRBJ2-2	-	TGTGCCAGCAGGGGGGGACAAATGAACACCGGGGAGCTGTTTTTT	CASRGGQMNTGELFF
-	TRBV7-2	TRBJ2-2	-	TGTGCCAGCGACGCCGACACCGGGGAGCTGTTTTTT	CASDADTGELFF
-	TRBV5-5	TRBJ2-1	-	TGTGCCAGCAGCTTCCGGGACGCTTACAATGAGCAGTTCTTC	CASSFRDAYNEQFF
-	TRBV7-2	TRBJ1-2	-	TGTGCCAGCAGCCCGAGAGTGTTGGGCTACACCTTC	CASSPRVLGYTF
-	TRBV7-2	TRBJ1-1	-	TGTGCCAGCAGCTTAGGAGGGGCTTTATCAATGAACACTGAAGCTTTCTTT	CASSLGGALSMNTEAFF
-	TRBV11-2	TRBJ1-6	-	TGTGCCAGCAGCTTGGAGGGGGATTCACCCCTCCACTTT	CASSLEGDSPLHF
-	TRBV6-5	TRBJ1-1	-	TGTGCCAGCAGTTACGACAGCATGAACACTGAAGCTTTCTTT	CASSYDSMNTEAFF
-	TRBV28	TRBJ2-1	once	TGTGCCAGCCGGGGGAATGGGCAGTTCTTC	CASRGNGQFF
TRBD1	TRBV28	TRBJ1-6	-	TGTGCCAGCAGCCTCGGGACAGGGGATTCACCCCTCCACTTT	CASSLGTGDSPLHF
-	TRBV4-1	TRBJ2-5	-	TGCGCCAGCAGCCAGTCAGGGGAAGAGACCCAGTACTTC	CASSQSGEETQYF
-	TRBV11-2	TRBJ2-6	-	TGTGCCAGCAGCTCCCAGAAGGACAGTGGGGCCAACGTCCTGACTTTC	CASSSQKDSGANVLTF
-	TRBV4-1	TRBJ1-4	-	TGCGCCAGCAGCCTCCCAGGGACAACTAATGAAAAACTGTTTTTT	CASSLPGTTNEKLFF
-	TRBV28	TRBJ1-2	-	TGTGCCAGCAGTTTAGGCGTTTATGGCTACACCTTC	CASSLGVYGYTF
TRBD2	TRBV5-6	TRBJ2-3	-	TGTGCCAGCAACTTAGCGGGGGGCCACACAGATACGCAGTATTTT	CASNLAGGHTDTQYF
-	TRBV27	TRBJ1-1	once	TGTGCCAGTACCGGGTTCCCAGCGAACACTGAAGCTTTCTTT	CASTGFPANTEAFF
-	TRBV28	TRBJ1-5	-	TGTGCCAGCCAACCGACGAATCAGCCCCAGCATTTT	CASQPTNQPQHF
-	TRBV28	TRBJ1-3	-	TGTGCCAGCAGTGGCCCCGGCAGGGTATCTGGAAACACCATATATTTT	CASSGPGRVSGNTIYF
-	TRBV4-2	TRBJ2-5	-	TGTGCCAGCAGCCGCGAAGACTCAGAGACCCAGTACTTC	CASSREDSETQYF
TRBD2	TRBV4-2	TRBJ2-1	-	TGTGCCAGCGACGATCAGCGGGGGGCCGGGAATGAGCAGTTCTTC	CASDDQRGAGNEQFF
-	TRBV6-2/TRBV6-3	TRBJ1-5	-	TGTGCCAGCAGCCGAACCGGGGCACTTAATCAGCCCCAGCATTTT	CASSRTGALNQPQHF
-	TRBV11-2	TRBJ1-4	-	TGTGCCAGCAGCTTAGTCCCGGGGGCTCGGGAAAAACTGTTTTTT	CASSLVPGAREKLFF
-	TRBV6-6	TRBJ1-3	-	TGTGCCAGCTCTAAGGGTTACTCTGGAAACACCATATATTTT	CASSKGYSGNTIYF
-	TRBV18	TRBJ2-5	once	TGTGCCAGCTCACTGAGACCCAGGGAGGAGACCCAGTACTTC	CASSLRPREETQYF